This T cell receptor (beta chain) derives from a study of blood T cell repertoires in COVID-19. Overall study: PBMCs, B-cell-depleted T cells, or T cells provided the cDNA or gDNA that made up the material.

Authors' data handling: Nucleated cell number was recorded as an estimate derived from reference gene primer amplification. Only in-frame clones appear in the TCRdb table, and some are missing; sequencing was by immunoSEQ multiplex PCR. For V, J and clone size, that table is used; D and trimming come from the DNA. The table lists just over 150,000 clones, around 85% of them singletons. The germline V gene encodes CDR1 SGHDT and CDR2 YYEEEE. Losses at the gene ends were 1 base for V and 6 bases for J; bases not matched to a gene: 4. The CDR3 extends over 15 amino acids. This TCR came from a human donor with acute or convalescent COVID-19. The donor label of this sample is uncertain. The chain uses TRBV5-6 and TRBJ1-6, with 7 bases lining up with TRBD1. The sample comprised peripheral blood. CDR3 nucleotide sequence: TGTGCCAGCAGCTTGTGGACAGGTTCTAATTCACCCCTCCACTTT. Translation gives CASSLWTGSNSPLHF.